Listed here are 19 T cell receptor beta chains from one sample, sequenced in a study of CD8 T cells in Susac syndrome. With random hexamers, reverse transcription was performed on about 0.5 to 1 ug of RNA. TCRdb redid the calling of the immunoSEQ multiplex PCR reads with MiXCR, one entry per CDR3 protein. This table has fewer than 90,000 distinct CDR3 sequences, approximately 94% appearing once. Sample: CD8+ T cells from PBMCs. The receptors here all came from a human donor with Susac syndrome.

The chain is built from TRBV7-9 and TRBJ1-4, with D tentatively TRBD1 (6 bases). Trimming shortened V by 4 bases and J by 2 bases, and 8 bases separated the two germline ends. The CDR3 contains 14 residues. Germline V gene sequence: CDR1 SEHNR, CDR2 FQNEAQ (reference sequence). CDR3 in DNA: TGTGCCAGCAGCTCGGGGGCGACTAATGAAAAACTGTTTTTT. Its protein is CASSSGATNEKLFF.

This clonotype appeared once. This rearrangement joins TRBV12-3 or TRBV12-4 to TRBJ1-1; D might be TRBD1 (5 bases). The CDR3 consists of 13 residues. Trimming left V 5 bases short and J 1 base short, with 8 bases between. The chain's CDR3 is CASSPTANTEAFF. The CDR3 bases are TGTGCCAGCAGTCCGACAGCGAACACTGAAGCTTTCTTT.

The chain employs TRBV5-4 and TRBJ2-1; 10 bases agree with TRBD1. The CDR3 is 15 amino acids. J gave up 4 bases and V 4 bases, and 5 bases lay outside the gene matches. CDR1 SGHNT and CDR2 YYREEE come from the germline V gene (reference sequence). DNA of the CDR3: TGTGCCAGCAGCATACCGGGACAGGGGTACAATGAGCAGTTCTTC. It encodes CASSIPGQGYNEQFF.

The chain couples TRBV9 to TRBJ1-1; D not resolved. The V and J ends lost 4 bases and 0 bases respectively, with 7 bases between them. The germline CDR1 and CDR2 sequences are SGDLS and YYNGEE. The CDR3 sequence is 13 residues long. DNA for the CDR3: TGTGCCAGCAGCAATTGGCTGAACACTGAAGCTTTCTTT. Its protein product is CASSNWLNTEAFF.

V and J are TRBV25-1 and TRBJ2-2; D is possibly TRBD2 (6 bases). CDR1 and CDR2 from the germline V gene are MGHDK and SYGVNS. The CDR3 spans 16 residues. The V end was cut by 5 bases, the J end by 3 bases, with 16 bases between. The CDR3 nucleotides are TGTGCCAGCAGTCCCCGCGGAGGGTCGTACACCGGGGAGCTGTTTTTT. This sequence encodes CASSPRGGSYTGELFF.

The chain is built from TRBV10-2 and TRBJ1-2, with D possibly TRBD1 on 6 matching bases. The germline V gene has CDR1 WSHSY and CDR2 SAAADI. V was trimmed by 5 bases and J by 7 bases, leaving 11 bases between them. CDR3 length equals 12 residues. DNA of the CDR3: TGCGCCAGCAGTCAATCAGGGGTTGGCTACACCTTC. As protein: CASSQSGVGYTF.

The genes are TRBV20-1 and TRBJ2-1, with TRBD2 matching over 9 bases. Unmatched junction bases numbered 8, after V lost 3 bases and J lost 5 bases. The CDR3 is 15 amino acids. The V gene's germline CDR1 is DFQATT and CDR2 SNEGSKA (reference sequence). In DNA, the CDR3 is TGCAGTGCTAGCCTATTCCTAGCGGGGAACAATGAGCAGTTCTTC. Its protein is CSASLFLAGNNEQFF.

The rearrangement joins TRBV24-1 to TRBJ2-1; D not certain. This CDR3 is 12 amino acids long. CDR1 and CDR2 (germline): KGHDR, SFDVKD. Trimming shortened V by 0 bases and J by 12 bases, and 8 bases separated the two germline ends. CDR3 nucleotide sequence: TGTGCCACCAGTGATTTGGGCGGATTGCAGTTCTTC. Its protein is CATSDLGGLQFF.

This sequence joins TRBV5-4 and TRBJ1-3; D not resolved. The V and J ends lost 3 bases and 4 bases respectively, with 20 bases between them. Germline values: CDR1 SGHNT, CDR2 YYREEE (reference sequence). The CDR3 covers 17 residues. The CDR3 loop is CASSYLEVRLAGNTIYF. The CDR3 DNA follows: TGTGCCAGCAGCTACCTTGAAGTTCGGTTGGCAGGAAACACCATATATTTT.

The genes are TRBV20-1 and TRBJ2-1; 10 positions match TRBD2. Germline CDR1 DFQATT, CDR2 SNEGSKA (reference sequence). V shed 0 bases, J shed 9 bases, and the junction held 8 bases outside the gene matches. The CDR3 is 15 amino acids. This CDR3 is CSAREDSGRGTEQFF. CDR3 nucleotide sequence: TGCAGTGCTAGAGAAGACAGCGGGAGGGGGACTGAGCAGTTCTTC.

This clonotype appeared a few times. J is TRBJ2-3 and V is TRBV5-1; 11 bases align to TRBD2. The germline gives CDR1 SGHRS, CDR2 YFSETQ. The CDR3 is made up of 16 amino acids. J was trimmed by 4 bases and V by 8 bases; bases with no gene match: 12. CDR3 protein: CASSLAGGHIADTQYF. The CDR3 nucleotides read TGCGCCAGTTCCTTAGCGGGGGGGCACATTGCAGATACGCAGTATTTT.

The chain joins TRBV30 to TRBJ1-4; D gene unclear. CDR1 and CDR2 (germline): GTSNPN, SVGIG (reference sequence). The length of the CDR3 is 14 residues. Trimming took 0 bases from V and 4 from J, leaving 9 bases between them. The CDR3 DNA follows: TGTGCCTGGAGTGTGGGCCAGCTTAATGAAAAACTGTTTTTT. It encodes CAWSVGQLNEKLFF.

This clonotype was detected only once. In DNA, the CDR3 is TGTGCCAGCAGTATAAGGGCCCCAGAGACCCAGTACTTC. Translated: CASSIRAPETQYF. The J gene is TRBJ2-5, the V gene TRBV2; D unclear. The CDR3 consists of 13 residues. V lost 5 bases, J lost 4 bases, and 11 bases lay in between. Germline V gene sequence: CDR1 SNHLY, CDR2 FYNNEI.

This chain uses TRBV12-5 with TRBJ2-2; D ambiguous. The CDR3 has 13 amino acids. CDR1 LGHNT and CDR2 FRNRAP come from the germline V gene. Between the trimmed V and J ends, which lost 6 bases and 2 bases, there was a span of 7 bases. The CDR3 here is CASGTLNTGELFF. Written as DNA, the CDR3 is TGTGCTAGTGGAACCCTTAACACCGGGGAGCTGTTTTTT.

This sequence joins TRBV7-2 and TRBJ2-3; 13 bases map to TRBD2. The J segment lost 3 bases and the V segment lost 4 bases, leaving 4 bases of the junction unmatched. Germline V gives CDR1 SGHTA, CDR2 FQGNSA. The CDR3 is 16 amino acids. CDR3 coding DNA: TGTGCCAGCAGCTCCGGACTAGCGGGAGCAACAGATACGCAGTATTTT. Protein sequence: CASSSGLAGATDTQYF.

The chain links TRBV5-1 to TRBJ2-7, with D tentatively TRBD2 (6 bases). The length of the CDR3 is 14 residues. Trimming pared 4 bases from V and 2 bases from J, leaving 13 bases between. The germline V gene encodes CDR1 SGHRS and CDR2 YFSETQ. CDR3 sequence: CASSAGTGTYEQYF. The CDR3 DNA sequence: TGCGCCAGCAGCGCGGGGACTGGTACCTACGAGCAGTACTTC.

The table lists this clonotype with a few counts. V gene TRBV28 combines with J gene TRBJ2-3; D is ambiguous. Germline loops: CDR1 MDHEN, CDR2 SYDVKM. V gave up 2 bases and J gave up 0 bases, with 3 bases separating them. This CDR3 is built from 13 residues. CDR3 nucleotide sequence: TGTGCCAGCAGTTTACCTAGCACAGATACGCAGTATTTT. Translated, it gives CASSLPSTDTQYF. Complete variable domain (other parts from reference TRBV28 and TRBJ2-3): DVKVTQSSRYLVKRTGEKVFLECVQDMDHENMFWYRQDPGLGLRLIYFSYDVKMKEKGDIPEGYSVSREKKERFSLILESASTNQTSMYLCASSLPSTDTQYFGPGTRLTVL.

This chain links TRBV7-2 with TRBJ2-7; 8 positions agree with TRBD2. Germline-derived CDR1 and CDR2 are SGHTA and FQGNSA. J gave up 2 bases and V 4 bases, and 7 bases lay outside the gene matches. This CDR3 comprises 15 residues. This CDR3 is CASSSSSGGTYEQYF. As DNA, the CDR3 is TGTGCCAGCAGCTCATCCAGCGGGGGAACCTACGAGCAGTACTTC.

The CDR3, as DNA: TGTGCCAGCAGCTGGCTAGCGGGAGTTTACAATGAGCAGTTCTTC. This translates into CASSWLAGVYNEQFF. The gene calls are TRBV7-9 and TRBJ2-1, with TRBD2 matching 10 bases. Trimming took 4 bases from V and 4 from J; bases not matched to a gene: 4. The CDR3 is 15 amino acids. In germline, CDR1 is SEHNR, CDR2 FQNEAQ (reference sequence). The variable domain in full, completed from reference TRBV7-9 and TRBJ2-1, reads DTGVSQNPRHKITKRGQNVTFRCDPISEHNRLYWYRQTLGQGPEFLTYFQNEAQLEKSRLLSDRFSAERPKGSFSTLEIQRTEQGDSAMYLCASSWLAGVYNEQFFGPGTRLTVL.